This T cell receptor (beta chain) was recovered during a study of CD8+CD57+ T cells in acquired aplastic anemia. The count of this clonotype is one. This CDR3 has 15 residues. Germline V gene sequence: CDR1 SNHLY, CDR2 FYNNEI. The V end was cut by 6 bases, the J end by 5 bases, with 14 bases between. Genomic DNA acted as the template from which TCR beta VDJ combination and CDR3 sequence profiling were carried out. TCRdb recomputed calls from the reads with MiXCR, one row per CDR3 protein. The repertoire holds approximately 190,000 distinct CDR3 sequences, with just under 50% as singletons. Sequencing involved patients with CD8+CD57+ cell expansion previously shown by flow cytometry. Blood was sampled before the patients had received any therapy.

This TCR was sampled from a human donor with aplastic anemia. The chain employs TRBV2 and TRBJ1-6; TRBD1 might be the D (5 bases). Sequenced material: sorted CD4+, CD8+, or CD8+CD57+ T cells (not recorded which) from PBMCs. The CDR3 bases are TGTGCCAGCAGGCGGACGGGGCTCGATAATTCACCCCTCCACTTT. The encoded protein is CASRRTGLDNSPLHF.